The entry below describes one T cell receptor (beta chain). The CDR3 totals 15 residues. The ends were cut back, 3 bases at V and 5 bases at J, with 15 bases in the middle. Germline CDR1 SEHNR, CDR2 FQNEAQ (reference sequence). The data belong to a study of Ad26.COV2.S vaccination and SARS-CoV-2 variants. Regarding treatment: roughly 20 received Ad26.COV2.S at low or high dose, single or two shots; 5 received placebo; per-sample allocation not given. The samples were gathered on day 63 after the first injection of vaccine or placebo. Clones were read by immunoSEQ multiplex PCR, and TCRdb kept only the in-frame ones, dropping some. The sample contains about 440,000 clones, around 88% of which appear only once.

The source is a person aged 18-65 years who received the Ad26.COV2.S COVID-19 vaccine or a placebo. This chain joins TRBV7-9 and TRBJ2-3; the D call may be TRBD1 or TRBD2 (6 bases each). The input for sequencing was peripheral blood, taken in a trial of Ad26.COV2.S vaccine versus placebo. The CDR3 sequence is CASSFQGGPVDTQYF. CDR3 in DNA: TGTGCCAGCAGCTTCCAAGGGGGGCCCGTAGATACGCAGTATTTT.